This is a list of T cell receptor beta chains from one sample in a study of blood T cell repertoires in COVID-19. The protocol was immunoSEQ multiplex PCR, while the TCRdb copy is restricted to in-frame clones and leaves out a portion. The profile shows 200,000 to 250,000 clones, roughly 86% of them singletons. Sequencing was carried out using peripheral blood. Receptor source: a woman in her forties or fifties with COVID-19, enrolled during active disease. The CDR3 runs from the conserved cysteine through the conserved F or W. Each record gives: CDR3 length, D gene, J gene, V gene, clone size, CDR3 DNA, CDR3 protein. A D gene is named only where the DNA matches it firmly. The size of a clone is reported for some rows only, either as once, few or many, or as a class for expanded clones.

CDR3 length: 13; D gene: .; J gene: TRBJ1-4; V gene: TRBV12-3/TRBV12-4; clone size: once; CDR3 DNA: TGTGCCAGCCATCCCGAAGGTCCCCGCGGACTGTTTTTT; CDR3 protein: CASHPEGPRGLFF
CDR3 length: 15; D gene: .; J gene: TRBJ2-2; V gene: TRBV30; clone size: .; CDR3 DNA: TGTGCCTGGAGAGGGGGACCGACGAACACCGGGGAGCTGTTTTTT; CDR3 protein: CAWRGGPTNTGELFF
CDR3 length: 19; D gene: TRBD1; J gene: TRBJ2-7; V gene: TRBV6-2/TRBV6-3; clone size: .; CDR3 DNA: TGTGCCAGCAGTCCCCCCCCCGGGACAGCCTTTCCCCCCGGCTACGAGCAGTACTTC; CDR3 protein: CASSPPPGTAFPPGYEQYF
CDR3 length: 15; D gene: TRBD1; J gene: TRBJ1-1; V gene: TRBV5-1; clone size: .; CDR3 DNA: TGCGCCAGCAGCCCTCCTAACAGGGGGAACACTGAAGCTTTCTTT; CDR3 protein: CASSPPNRGNTEAFF
CDR3 length: 15; D gene: TRBD2; J gene: TRBJ2-1; V gene: TRBV9; clone size: .; CDR3 DNA: TGTGCCAGCAGGGCTCCTGGGGGGGAAGAAAATGAGCAGTTCTTC; CDR3 protein: CASRAPGGEENEQFF
CDR3 length: 13; D gene: TRBD1; J gene: TRBJ1-1; V gene: TRBV29-1; clone size: .; CDR3 DNA: TGCAGCGTGGCCGGGACAGCGAACACTGAAGCTTTCTTT; CDR3 protein: CSVAGTANTEAFF
CDR3 length: 16; D gene: TRBD1; J gene: TRBJ1-2; V gene: TRBV4-1; clone size: many; CDR3 DNA: TGCGCCAGCGGCCGTCCCGGGACAGTAGGTCCCTATGGCTACACCTTC; CDR3 protein: CASGRPGTVGPYGYTF
CDR3 length: 14; D gene: .; J gene: TRBJ2-1; V gene: TRBV5-8; clone size: .; CDR3 DNA: TGTGCCAGCAGCTTTACAGGGTCCCACAATGAGCAGTTCTTC; CDR3 protein: CASSFTGSHNEQFF
CDR3 length: 18; D gene: TRBD1; J gene: TRBJ1-6; V gene: TRBV4-1; clone size: few; CDR3 DNA: TGCGCCAGCAGTCTCGGGTCGTCAGGGGGCACCTATAATTCACCCCTCCACTTT; CDR3 protein: CASSLGSSGGTYNSPLHF
CDR3 length: 12; D gene: .; J gene: TRBJ1-2; V gene: TRBV2; clone size: .; CDR3 DNA: TGTGCCAGCAGTGACGCGGGCTATGGCTACACCTTC; CDR3 protein: CASSDAGYGYTF
CDR3 length: 17; D gene: .; J gene: TRBJ2-3; V gene: TRBV27; clone size: .; CDR3 DNA: TGTGCCAGCAGTTTATTTGGGGGCCGAGTGAACACAGATACGCAGTATTTT; CDR3 protein: CASSLFGGRVNTDTQYF
CDR3 length: 14; D gene: .; J gene: TRBJ2-1; V gene: TRBV4-1; clone size: .; CDR3 DNA: .; CDR3 protein: CASSQVGGGAVWFF
CDR3 length: 13; D gene: .; J gene: TRBJ1-1; V gene: TRBV12-3/TRBV12-4; clone size: .; CDR3 DNA: TGTGCCAGCAGTTTGGGAGGGAACACTGAAGCTTTCTTT; CDR3 protein: CASSLGGNTEAFF
CDR3 length: 13; D gene: TRBD1; J gene: TRBJ1-5; V gene: TRBV19; clone size: .; CDR3 DNA: TGTGCCAGTGATTGGACAGGGGATCAGCCCCAGCATTTT; CDR3 protein: CASDWTGDQPQHF
CDR3 length: 16; D gene: TRBD1; J gene: TRBJ1-1; V gene: TRBV9; clone size: .; CDR3 DNA: TGTGCCAGCACCCCCGAACCGGGACAGAAGAACACTGAAGCTTTCTTT; CDR3 protein: CASTPEPGQKNTEAFF
CDR3 length: 16; D gene: TRBD2; J gene: TRBJ2-7; V gene: TRBV7-2; clone size: .; CDR3 DNA: TGTGCCAGCAGCCAAGGACTAGCGGGGAACTCCTACGAGCAGTACTTC; CDR3 protein: CASSQGLAGNSYEQYF
CDR3 length: 14; D gene: TRBD2; J gene: TRBJ2-3; V gene: TRBV2; clone size: .; CDR3 DNA: TGTGCTTGGACTAGCGGGGGATACACAGATACGCAGTATTTT; CDR3 protein: CAWTSGGYTDTQYF